This T cell receptor beta chain was sequenced for a study of cytomegalovirus exposure and HLA in healthy donors. V lost 0 bases and J 3 bases, leaving 19 bases between the germline ends. This CDR3 region has 18 residues. Note on this clone: Antigen specificity is unknown.

The PCR ran on 60 Vbeta and 13 Jbeta primers. Profiled with immunoSEQ multiplex PCR; TCRdb holds only in-frame clones, not every one. The sample lists approximately 200,000 clones, 75% to 80% seen once, with 1.5% to 2% in the top ten. General study points: Certain indistinguishable V segments, among them TRBV6-2 and TRBV6-3, were excluded. Highest at DRB1 and lowest at HLA-C, TCR association rates differed among HLA loci in a later analysis. Analysis was carried out at a later point, and it linked a missense DCLRE1C variant to TCR beta V- and J-gene trimming. TCR beta sequences reportedly predicted most subjects' HLA-A and HLA-B alleles accurately.

The chain combines TRBV23-1 with TRBJ2-3; TRBD2 is a possible D gene (7 bases). TRBV23-1 is designated an ORF whose function remains uncertain. This TCR was recovered from a man younger than 35 in good health and CMV-seronegative. The sequencing input was PBMCs. The CDR3 spells CASSQSGEGGRITDTQYF. As DNA, the CDR3 is TGCGCCAGCAGTCAATCGGGGGAGGGGGGGCGAATTACAGATACGCAGTATTTT.